This T cell receptor beta chain stems from a study of blood T cell repertoires in COVID-19. Study background: The United States, Italy and Spain were the sources of the acute and convalescent COVID-19 samples. Sample material is recorded as cDNA or gDNA derived from T cells, B-cell-depleted T cells, or PBMCs.

V dropped 2 bases and J dropped 0 bases, with 9 bases sitting between them. The V gene's germline CDR1 is SGHVS and CDR2 FNYEAQ. The CDR3 runs to 15 residues. Authors' analysis steps: Researchers report that nucleated cell counts were estimated from reference gene primer amplification. Clones were read by immunoSEQ multiplex PCR, and TCRdb kept only the in-frame ones, dropping some. D and trimming were read from the DNA, whereas the V and J calls and clone size are those reported in that table. In the table there are fewer than 90,000 clones, 65% to 85% of which are singletons. Patients in Seattle were enrolled during active infection, then followed longitudinally.

The TCR sequence derives from a man between 60 and 75 years old with COVID-19, enrolled during active disease. The specimen was peripheral blood. The genes are TRBV7-6 and TRBJ2-3, with D possibly being TRBD1 (5 bases). CDR3 residues: CASSLFSGSTDTQYF. The CDR3 coding sequence is TGTGCCAGCAGCTTATTTTCAGGGAGCACAGATACGCAGTATTTT.